This T cell receptor (beta chain) came from a study of blood T cells in healthy people across ages. The second PCR ran about 6 to 12 cycles with a sample-barcoded 5' primer and J-beta primers. A template-switch adaptor with 12 random nucleotides tagged each cDNA molecule. Via MiXCR, TCRdb re-called the 5' RACE reads, giving one row per CDR3 protein. The data hold hundreds of thousands of distinct CDR3 sequences, with around 21% observed a single time. In regard to this clonotype: Its antigen remains unidentified.

Whole-study findings and limits: CMV status of donors was not determined, possibly confounding expanded clonotype changes.

CDR3 length: 15 amino acids. Germline values: CDR1 SNHLY, CDR2 FYNNEI. Trimming shortened V by 6 bases and J by 3 bases, and 14 bases separated the two germline ends. PBMCs were isolated at a quantity of at least 6 million per sample. Samples each had at least 5 micrograms of total RNA extracted. The receptor's source is a man in his 70s in good health. The genes are TRBV2 and TRBJ2-2; TRBD2 is a possible D gene (5 bases). Sequences were obtained from blood. Written as DNA, the CDR3 is TGTGCCAGCAGAGTAGTTCCCGGGGACACCGGGGAGCTGTTTTTT. Residues: CASRVVPGDTGELFF.